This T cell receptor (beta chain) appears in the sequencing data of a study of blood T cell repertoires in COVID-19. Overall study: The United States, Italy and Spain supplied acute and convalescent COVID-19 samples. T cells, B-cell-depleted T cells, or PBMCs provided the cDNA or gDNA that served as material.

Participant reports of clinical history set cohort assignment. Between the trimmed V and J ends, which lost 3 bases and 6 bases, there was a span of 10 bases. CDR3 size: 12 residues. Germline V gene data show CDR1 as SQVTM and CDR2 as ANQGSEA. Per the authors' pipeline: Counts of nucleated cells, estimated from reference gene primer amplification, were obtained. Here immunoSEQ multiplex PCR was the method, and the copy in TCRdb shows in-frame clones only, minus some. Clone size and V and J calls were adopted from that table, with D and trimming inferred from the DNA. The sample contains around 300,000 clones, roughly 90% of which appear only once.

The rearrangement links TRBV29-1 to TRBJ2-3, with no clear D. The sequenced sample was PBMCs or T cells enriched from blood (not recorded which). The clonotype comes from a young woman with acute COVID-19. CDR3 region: CSVEARGDTQYF. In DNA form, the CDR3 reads TGCAGCGTTGAGGCCCGTGGTGATACGCAGTATTTT.